These T cell receptor beta chains were read from a single sample in a study of blood T cells in healthy people across ages. TCRdb reprocessed the 5' RACE reads with MiXCR, giving one entry per CDR3 protein. The table has roughly 830,000 distinct CDR3 sequences, around 62% seen once. Specimen: blood. The receptors come from a man under 40 in good health. Both conserved end residues are part of each CDR3. The D gene is left open where the match is weak. The size field is filled for only some rows; it gives once, few, many or a size class.

v_call	clone_size	j_call	d_call	cdr3_nt	cdr3_aa
TRBV6-2/TRBV6-3	-	TRBJ2-1	-	TGTGCCAGCAGTTACGAGGCCGCGAGGCCCCTACTTGGGCAGTTCTTC	CASSYEAARPLLGQFF
TRBV6-5	-	TRBJ2-7	TRBD2	TGTGCCAGCAGTGACTCGGGACTAGCGGTTGGCTACGAGCAGTACTTC	CASSDSGLAVGYEQYF
TRBV27	few	TRBJ2-1	TRBD2	TGTGCCAGCAGAATGAGTCGAGGGAGGGACAATGAGCAGTTCTTC	CASRMSRGRDNEQFF
TRBV11-1	-	TRBJ1-6	-	TGTGCCAGCAGCTTACGGGGTAATAATTCACCCCTCCACTTT	CASSLRGNNSPLHF
TRBV6-2/TRBV6-3	-	TRBJ2-3	-	TGTGCCAGCAGTTACTCGAACGAGGGGGGCCGCACAGATACGCAGTATTTT	CASSYSNEGGRTDTQYF
TRBV7-2	-	TRBJ2-3	TRBD1	TGTGCCAGCAGCTCAGGGACAGGGAGAGGGACGCAGTATTTT	CASSSGTGRGTQYF
TRBV12-3/TRBV12-4	once	TRBJ2-1	-	TGTGCCAGCAGTTTAAGGGGATCTTATTTTAATGAGCAGTTCTTC	CASSLRGSYFNEQFF
TRBV6-5	-	TRBJ2-3	-	TGTGCCAGCAGTTACTCCCGCAGGACCTCCACAGATACGCAGTATTTT	CASSYSRRTSTDTQYF
TRBV11-2	few	TRBJ2-1	-	TGTGCCAGCAGCCGGGTGGCGGGGCGGGCCTCCTACAATGAGCAGTTCTTC	CASSRVAGRASYNEQFF
TRBV13	-	TRBJ2-1	-	TGTGCCAGCAGCTCACTGGACGGCTGGCAGAATGAGCAGTTCTTC	CASSSLDGWQNEQFF